These 12 T cell receptor beta chains originate from one sample sequenced in a study of Graves' ophthalmopathy and Graves' hyperthyroidism listed by TCRdb under 2018. Sequencing was performed on an Illumina HiSeq 2000. For repertoire sequencing, TCR beta CDR3 regions were amplified from RNA transcripts. The first round was an RT-PCR using HTBI primers with the Qiagen OneStep RT-PCR kit, and this first round was followed by a second-round multiplex PCR, then size selection and purification. The raw public reads went through TCRdb reprocessing: fastp at Q25, MiXCR clone calling, in-frame beta chains kept. Rows with one shared CDR3 protein collapse into an entry with the most common genes and DNA. The sample has about 210,000 distinct CDR3 sequences on record, over 25% of them singletons. The ten biggest clones cover approximately 8.6% of the sample. What was sequenced was peripheral blood. These receptors all stem from a man aged 50-59 years with Graves' ophthalmopathy. Donor details come from another sample of the same person, matched by shared clones.

This clonotype was observed many times. This clone may be a read error of a much larger clone one base away. In this CDR3 the conserved last residue, phenylalanine or tryptophan, is missing, so a read error is likely. This sequence joins TRBV10-1 and TRBJ1-2; D unresolved. Trimming took off 7 bases at V and 4 bases at J, with 7 bases between the two ends. This CDR3 comprises 11 residues. Germline-derived CDR1 and CDR2 are WNHNN and SYGVQD (reference sequence). The CDR3: CASTDFYGYTL. DNA of the CDR3: TGCGCCAGCACCGATTTCTATGGCTACACCCTC.

The rearrangement joins TRBV6-1 to TRBJ1-2; D is unresolved. Germline V gene lookup returns CDR1 MNHNS and CDR2 SASEGT. Trimming cost V 11 bases and J 6 bases, with 7 bases left between them. This CDR3 has 9 residues. The CDR3 sequence is CAGYDGYTF. The CDR3, as DNA: TGTGCCGGCTACGATGGCTACACCTTC.

In this sample, this clonotype turned up many times. V gene TRBV6-5 combines with J gene TRBJ1-2, with D perhaps TRBD1 (6 bases). The CDR3 sequence is 15 residues long. In germline, CDR1 is MNHEY, CDR2 SVGAGI. The germline V and J ends were trimmed by 0 bases and 3 bases, with 11 bases remaining between them. CDR3 coding DNA: TGTGCCAGCAGTTACTCGAGGGGGTCCTACTATGGCTACACCTTC. Its protein product is CASSYSRGSYYGYTF.

The J gene is TRBJ2-7, the V gene TRBV19; D gene ambiguous. Germline V gives CDR1 LNHDA, CDR2 SQIVND (reference sequence). V lost 5 bases to trimming and J lost 2 bases, with 13 bases between them. This CDR3 has 14 residues. CDR3 bases: TGTGCCAGTAGTGACCAGGCAGGAACCTACGAGCAGTACTTC. It is translated as CASSDQAGTYEQYF.

This clonotype showed up many times. The chain's CDR3 is CASSLESSFSGNTIYF. In nucleotides, the CDR3 is TGCGCCAGCAGCTTGGAGAGTTCATTCTCTGGAAACACCATATATTTT. This rearrangement joins TRBV5-1 to TRBJ1-3; D gene unclear. This CDR3 is built from 16 residues. V was cut by 0 bases and J by 0 bases, with 10 bases left in between. Germline V CDR1 and CDR2: SGHRS, YFSETQ.

This clonotype was counted many times. The chain combines TRBV11-3 with TRBJ1-1, with TRBD1 matching over 7 bases. The CDR3 loop spans 16 amino acids. CDR1 and CDR2 (germline): SGHNT, YENEEA. V shed 2 bases and J 1 base; nucleotides not matched to a gene: 7. CDR3 nucleotides: TGTGCCAGCAGCTTAAACCCAGGGGGGCGGAACACTGAAGCTTTCTTT. It translates to CASSLNPGGRNTEAFF.

This clonotype was counted many times. The V and J genes are TRBV12-3 or TRBV12-4 and TRBJ1-1; possibly TRBD1 for D (5 bases). The V end lost 6 bases, the J end lost 4 bases, and 9 bases lay between the germline ends. This CDR3 is 12 amino acids long. The CDR3 region has the DNA TGTGCCAGCAGCAGGGTTAGCACTGAAGCTTTCTTT. It translates to CASSRVSTEAFF.

This clonotype was recorded at least ten times. The chain employs TRBV6-2 or TRBV6-3 and TRBJ2-7; 10 bases map to TRBD2. The CDR3 contains 17 residues. The V gene end was trimmed by 6 bases and the J gene end by 4 bases; junction bases not matched to a gene: 15. The germline CDR1 and CDR2 sequences are MNHEY and SVGEGT. The CDR3 reads CASRGRPSGSDRYEQYF. As DNA, the CDR3 is TGTGCCAGCAGGGGACGGCCTAGCGGGAGTGATAGGTACGAGCAGTACTTC.

A few counts support this clonotype. The chain couples TRBV27 to TRBJ2-5; no reliable D call. V was pared by 5 bases and J by 0 bases, with 7 bases between. Germline values: CDR1 MNHEY, CDR2 SMNVEV (reference sequence). The CDR3 is made up of 13 amino acids. CDR3: CASSPDDQETQYF. CDR3 DNA sequence: TGTGCCAGCAGTCCCGACGACCAAGAGACCCAGTACTTC.

This clonotype appeared many times. The chain recombines TRBV11-2 with TRBJ2-1; TRBD2 matches at 8 bases. V trimming: 2 bases; J trimming: 6 bases; junction bases outside the gene matches: 21. The CDR3 length is 20 residues. CDR1 and CDR2 (germline): SGHAT, FQNNGV. DNA of the CDR3: TGTGCCAGCAGCTTACGATCGGGACACGACGGGCTAGCGGGCATCAATGAGCAGTTCTTC. Translating it yields CASSLRSGHDGLAGINEQFF.

The sample holds many counts of this clonotype. The chain combines TRBV9 with TRBJ2-7, with TRBD1 identical over 7 bases. Germline lookup yields CDR1 SGDLS and CDR2 YYNGEE. This CDR3 region has 13 residues. With 3 bases clipped from V and 2 bases from J, the junction kept 2 bases outside the gene matches. CDR3 sequence (DNA): TGTGCCAGCAGCGGAGGGGGCACCTACGAGCAGTACTTC. Protein: CASSGGGTYEQYF.

Many counts were recorded for this clonotype. The chain is built from TRBV20-1 and TRBJ2-3, with D possibly TRBD2 on 6 matching bases. Deletions cut 5 bases from V and 0 bases from J, with 15 bases between. This CDR3 has 15 residues. Germline V gene lookup returns CDR1 DFQATT and CDR2 SNEGSKA (reference sequence). The CDR3 region has the DNA TGCAGTGCTCCCCGGGAGAGACTTAGCACAGATACGCAGTATTTT. Amino acid sequence: CSAPRERLSTDTQYF.